This is a list of T cell receptor beta chains from one sample in a study of T cell repertoires in cytomegalovirus infection. TCRdb recomputed calls from the reads with MiXCR, one row per CDR3 protein. Here the sample spans hundreds of thousands of distinct CDR3 sequences, over 7.5% being singletons. The sample consisted of PBMCs. The receptors shown here come from a human donor in good health (CMV status not recorded). Some clones in this sample may be carry-over from other donors' samples. Each CDR3 is given with its conserved first and last residue. D genes are given only for firm matches. A row's size may be missing; if present it is once, few, many or a size class.

v_call: TRBV6-1
j_call: TRBJ1-1
d_call: -
clone_size: few
cdr3_aa: CASTKGGLPNTEAFF
cdr3_nt: TGTGCCAGCACCAAAGGTGGACTCCCGAACACTGAAGCTTTCTTT

v_call: TRBV23-1
j_call: TRBJ2-1
d_call: -
clone_size: few
cdr3_aa: CASSRGQTFYNEQFF
cdr3_nt: TGCGCCAGCAGTCGAGGACAAACCTTTTACAATGAGCAGTTCTTC

v_call: TRBV9
j_call: TRBJ2-5
d_call: -
clone_size: few
cdr3_aa: CASSVASGLSEETQYF
cdr3_nt: TGTGCCAGCAGCGTAGCTTCGGGACTTTCCGAAGAGACCCAGTACTTC

v_call: TRBV7-2
j_call: TRBJ2-7
d_call: TRBD2
clone_size: many
cdr3_aa: CASAKGTSGPSGYEQYF
cdr3_nt: TGTGCCAGCGCCAAGGGGACTAGCGGCCCCTCGGGATACGAGCAGTACTTC

v_call: TRBV15
j_call: TRBJ1-2
d_call: -
clone_size: -
cdr3_aa: CATSGYSLRYGYTF
cdr3_nt: TGTGCCACCAGCGGATACAGCCTAAGATATGGCTACACCTTC

v_call: TRBV28
j_call: TRBJ2-4
d_call: -
clone_size: -
cdr3_aa: CASSLPLGRQYGAGAKNIQYF
cdr3_nt: TGTGCCAGCAGCCTTCCACTAGGACGTCAGTATGGCGCCGGGGCCAAAAACATTCAGTACTTC

v_call: TRBV29-1
j_call: TRBJ1-6
d_call: TRBD1
clone_size: -
cdr3_aa: CSPLSRGQGAEYPSPLHF
cdr3_nt: TGCAGCCCGCTATCTAGGGGACAGGGGGCTGAGTATCCGTCACCCCTCCACTTT

v_call: TRBV28
j_call: TRBJ1-1
d_call: -
clone_size: -
cdr3_aa: CASSLSAMRGEAFF
cdr3_nt: TGTGCCAGCAGTTTATCTGCTATGCGGGGGGAAGCTTTCTTT

v_call: TRBV7-8
j_call: TRBJ2-7
d_call: -
clone_size: many
cdr3_aa: CASSLSGSARIEQYF
cdr3_nt: TGTGCCAGCAGCTTATCAGGGAGCGCTCGGATAGAGCAGTACTTC

v_call: TRBV7-8
j_call: TRBJ2-3
d_call: TRBD2
clone_size: many
cdr3_aa: CASSWSGRGDTQYF
cdr3_nt: TGTGCCAGCAGCTGGAGCGGGAGGGGAGATACGCAGTATTTT

v_call: TRBV29-1
j_call: TRBJ2-1
d_call: -
clone_size: few
cdr3_aa: CSVVRRETIDEQFF
cdr3_nt: TGCAGCGTTGTACGACGGGAGACGATCGATGAGCAGTTCTTC

v_call: TRBV7-2
j_call: TRBJ1-1
d_call: -
clone_size: few
cdr3_aa: CASSLGKRAEAFF
cdr3_nt: TGTGCCAGCAGCTTAGGTAAGAGGGCTGAAGCTTTCTTT

v_call: TRBV25-1
j_call: TRBJ2-3
d_call: -
clone_size: -
cdr3_aa: CASSEGTGSTDTQYF
cdr3_nt: TGTGCCAGCAGTGAGGGTACAGGGAGCACAGATACGCAGTATTTT

v_call: TRBV7-8
j_call: TRBJ1-4
d_call: TRBD1
clone_size: many
cdr3_aa: CASSSRTGEREKLFF
cdr3_nt: TGTGCCAGCAGCTCTAGGACAGGCGAAAGGGAAAAACTGTTTTTT

v_call: TRBV7-2
j_call: TRBJ2-3
d_call: TRBD2
clone_size: many
cdr3_aa: CASSRLAGGYTDTQYF
cdr3_nt: TGTGCCAGCAGCCGACTAGCGGGGGGCTACACAGATACGCAGTATTTT

v_call: TRBV6-6
j_call: TRBJ2-1
d_call: TRBD1
clone_size: -
cdr3_aa: CASPLGGPKRSYNEQFF
cdr3_nt: TGTGCCAGTCCCTTAGGGGGCCCGAAGAGGTCCTACAATGAGCAGTTCTTC

v_call: TRBV15
j_call: TRBJ1-5
d_call: -
clone_size: few
cdr3_aa: CATSITSNQPQHF
cdr3_nt: TGTGCCACCAGCATAACTAGCAATCAGCCCCAGCATTTT

v_call: TRBV25-1
j_call: TRBJ1-2
d_call: TRBD1
clone_size: few
cdr3_aa: CASSTPHHQGGTGGAGYTF
cdr3_nt: TGTGCCAGCAGTACGCCTCATCACCAGGGGGGTACAGGGGGCGCTGGCTACACCTTC

v_call: TRBV6-5
j_call: TRBJ2-3
d_call: -
clone_size: few
cdr3_aa: CASSPAGREFGTDTQYF
cdr3_nt: TGTGCCAGCAGCCCCGCCGGGAGAGAATTTGGGACAGATACGCAGTATTTT

v_call: TRBV7-2
j_call: TRBJ1-2
d_call: -
clone_size: many
cdr3_aa: CASSLAGGMDYGYTF
cdr3_nt: TGTGCCAGCAGCTTAGCGGGGGGCATGGACTATGGCTACACCTTC

v_call: TRBV20-1
j_call: TRBJ2-3
d_call: TRBD2
clone_size: few
cdr3_aa: CSAPNSGGPSRSTDTQYF
cdr3_nt: TGCAGTGCCCCCAATAGCGGGGGCCCCTCTAGGAGCACAGATACGCAGTATTTT

v_call: TRBV11-2
j_call: TRBJ2-2
d_call: TRBD2
clone_size: many
cdr3_aa: CASSPREGLIWNTGELFF
cdr3_nt: TGTGCCAGCAGCCCCCGGGAGGGTTTAATTTGGAACACCGGGGAGCTGTTTTTT

v_call: TRBV12-3/TRBV12-4
j_call: TRBJ1-1
d_call: TRBD1
clone_size: few
cdr3_aa: CASSLIGQGREAFF
cdr3_nt: TGTGCCAGCAGTCTTATCGGACAGGGACGCGAAGCTTTCTTT

v_call: TRBV7-2
j_call: TRBJ2-7
d_call: -
clone_size: many
cdr3_aa: CASSLGIGWSEQYF
cdr3_nt: TGTGCCAGCAGCTTAGGAATCGGTTGGAGCGAGCAGTACTTC

v_call: TRBV7-2
j_call: TRBJ2-5
d_call: -
clone_size: many
cdr3_aa: CASSLSKETQYF
cdr3_nt: TGTGCCAGCAGCTTATCGAAAGAGACCCAGTACTTC

v_call: TRBV7-6
j_call: TRBJ1-5
d_call: -
clone_size: many
cdr3_aa: CAPPGTGDNQPQHF
cdr3_nt: TGTGCCCCCCCCGGGACGGGCGATAATCAGCCCCAGCATTTT

v_call: TRBV7-2
j_call: TRBJ2-2
d_call: TRBD2
clone_size: few
cdr3_aa: CASSSRLAGVGGELFF
cdr3_nt: TGTGCCAGCAGCTCCAGACTAGCGGGGGTCGGCGGGGAGCTGTTTTTT

v_call: TRBV10-3
j_call: TRBJ2-3
d_call: -
clone_size: -
cdr3_aa: CAISDGRGGMGDTQYF
cdr3_nt: TGTGCCATCAGTGACGGGCGCGGAGGGATGGGAGATACGCAGTATTTT

v_call: TRBV7-8
j_call: TRBJ2-2
d_call: -
clone_size: many
cdr3_aa: CASSSFPGQNTGELFF
cdr3_nt: TGTGCCAGCAGCTCATTCCCCGGACAAAACACCGGGGAGCTGTTTTTT

v_call: TRBV12-3/TRBV12-4
j_call: TRBJ2-5
d_call: TRBD1
clone_size: many
cdr3_aa: CASSLGPGQGRETQYF
cdr3_nt: TGTGCCAGCAGTTTAGGCCCGGGACAGGGTCGAGAGACCCAGTACTTC

v_call: TRBV20-1
j_call: TRBJ1-5
d_call: -
clone_size: -
cdr3_aa: CSAAQGVGNQPQHF
cdr3_nt: TGCAGTGCCGCACAGGGAGTAGGCAATCAGCCCCAGCATTTT

v_call: TRBV7-9
j_call: TRBJ2-5
d_call: -
clone_size: -
cdr3_aa: CASSPRDSPYEETQYF
cdr3_nt: TGTGCCAGCAGCCCCCGGGACTCCCCCTACGAGGAGACCCAGTACTTC

v_call: TRBV29-1
j_call: TRBJ1-2
d_call: -
clone_size: few
cdr3_aa: CSAYRDPTGGYTF
cdr3_nt: TGCAGCGCCTACAGGGATCCCACAGGGGGCTACACCTTC

v_call: TRBV10-3
j_call: TRBJ2-1
d_call: TRBD1
clone_size: few
cdr3_aa: CAISDLRDRDNEQFF
cdr3_nt: TGTGCCATCAGTGATCTCCGGGACAGGGACAATGAGCAGTTCTTC

v_call: TRBV20-1
j_call: TRBJ2-7
d_call: -
clone_size: -
cdr3_aa: CSARAPPYEQYF
cdr3_nt: TGCAGTGCTAGAGCCCCACCCTACGAGCAGTACTTC

v_call: TRBV28
j_call: TRBJ1-1
d_call: TRBD1
clone_size: many
cdr3_aa: CASSLGPTGRTEAFF
cdr3_nt: TGTGCCAGCAGTCTGGGGCCGACAGGGAGGACTGAAGCTTTCTTT

v_call: TRBV7-6
j_call: TRBJ2-5
d_call: TRBD1
clone_size: -
cdr3_aa: CASTPQDRGRETQYF
cdr3_nt: TGTGCCAGCACCCCTCAGGACAGGGGGCGGGAGACCCAGTACTTC

v_call: TRBV7-2
j_call: TRBJ1-4
d_call: -
clone_size: many
cdr3_aa: CASSSTSVVEKLFF
cdr3_nt: TGTGCCAGCAGCTCCACGAGCGTCGTTGAAAAACTGTTTTTT

v_call: TRBV6-2/TRBV6-3
j_call: TRBJ2-7
d_call: -
clone_size: -
cdr3_aa: CASSYGRSRDEQYF
cdr3_nt: TGTGCCAGCAGTTACGGCCGATCCCGGGACGAGCAGTACTTC

v_call: TRBV7-6
j_call: TRBJ2-6
d_call: TRBD2
clone_size: many
cdr3_aa: CASSPRGGKVSGANVLTF
cdr3_nt: TGTGCCAGCAGCCCCCGGGGGGGTAAAGTCTCTGGGGCCAACGTCCTGACTTTC

v_call: TRBV11-2
j_call: TRBJ2-5
d_call: -
clone_size: -
cdr3_aa: CASSLSPAETQYF
cdr3_nt: TGTGCCAGCAGCTTAAGTCCGGCGGAGACCCAGTACTTC

v_call: TRBV7-2
j_call: TRBJ2-5
d_call: TRBD2
clone_size: many
cdr3_aa: CASSLGGGSQETQYF
cdr3_nt: TGTGCCAGCAGCTTAGGGGGGGGGTCCCAAGAGACCCAGTACTTC

v_call: TRBV4-2
j_call: TRBJ2-1
d_call: -
clone_size: many
cdr3_aa: CASSQENSLTFYNEQFF
cdr3_nt: TGTGCCAGCAGCCAAGAAAACAGCCTTACTTTCTACAATGAGCAGTTCTTC

v_call: TRBV28
j_call: TRBJ1-4
d_call: -
clone_size: -
cdr3_aa: CASSVVGGRTNEKLFF
cdr3_nt: TGTGCCAGCAGCGTCGTCGGGGGCCGAACTAATGAAAAACTGTTTTTT

v_call: TRBV28
j_call: TRBJ2-1
d_call: -
clone_size: -
cdr3_aa: CASSLGKRVNEQFF
cdr3_nt: TGTGCCAGCAGTTTAGGTAAACGGGTTAATGAGCAGTTCTTC

v_call: TRBV7-6
j_call: TRBJ2-2
d_call: TRBD1
clone_size: many
cdr3_aa: CASSSPGTGGTGELFF
cdr3_nt: TGTGCCAGCAGCTCACCCGGGACAGGGGGAACCGGGGAGCTGTTTTTT

v_call: TRBV12-5
j_call: TRBJ2-2
d_call: TRBD2
clone_size: few
cdr3_aa: CASGSGTRETGELFF
cdr3_nt: TGTGCTAGTGGTTCCGGGACTAGAGAAACCGGGGAGCTGTTTTTT

v_call: TRBV7-2
j_call: TRBJ1-3
d_call: -
clone_size: -
cdr3_aa: CASSLVRRISGNTIYF
cdr3_nt: TGTGCCAGCAGCTTAGTTCGGCGGATCTCTGGAAACACCATATATTTT

v_call: TRBV6-6
j_call: TRBJ2-6
d_call: -
clone_size: few
cdr3_aa: CASTPTGSGANVLTF
cdr3_nt: TGTGCCAGCACCCCTACGGGCTCTGGGGCCAACGTCCTGACTTTC

v_call: TRBV10-2
j_call: TRBJ2-1
d_call: TRBD2
clone_size: many
cdr3_aa: CASSESRTSGNEQFF
cdr3_nt: TGCGCCAGCAGTGAGTCGAGGACTAGCGGGAATGAGCAGTTCTTC

v_call: TRBV5-6
j_call: TRBJ2-3
d_call: TRBD2
clone_size: few
cdr3_aa: CASSSRIREGLPLQYF
cdr3_nt: TGTGCCAGCAGCTCCAGGATACGGGAGGGCCTACCCCTGCAGTATTTT

v_call: TRBV6-5
j_call: TRBJ2-5
d_call: -
clone_size: few
cdr3_aa: CASSYWGGLEETQYF
cdr3_nt: TGTGCCAGCAGTTACTGGGGCGGGCTAGAAGAGACCCAGTACTTC

v_call: TRBV5-1
j_call: TRBJ2-7
d_call: TRBD1
clone_size: -
cdr3_aa: CASSPLTGSAREQYF
cdr3_nt: TGCGCCAGCAGCCCGCTGACAGGGTCGGCGCGGGAGCAGTACTTC